The 15 T cell receptor beta chains listed next were all sequenced from one sample in a study of blood T cells in healthy people across ages. A sample-barcoded 5' primer and a J-beta primer mix were used in a second PCR of about 7 to 12 cycles. MiXCR, applied by TCRdb to the 5' RACE reads, yields one record per CDR3 protein. The data contain 800,000 or so distinct CDR3 sequences, approximately 67% of them seen just once; the ten biggest clones take up 28%. Sample: blood. The receptors stem from a man aged 25-40 years in good health.

The chain employs TRBV29-1 and TRBJ1-1; D call uncertain. CDR3 length: 13 residues. Trimming took 0 bases from V and 10 from J, leaving 15 bases between them. In germline, CDR1 is SQVTM, CDR2 ANQGSEA. Here the CDR3 reads CSVEELSLTGAFF. The CDR3 DNA is TGCAGCGTTGAAGAACTTTCTCTGACCGGAGCTTTCTTT.

The CDR3 protein is CAIRRGDAGLQETQYF. DNA for the CDR3: TGTGCCATTCGCCGGGGAGACGCGGGGCTTCAAGAGACCCAGTACTTC. The chain recombines TRBV10-3 with TRBJ2-5; a weak D match, TRBD2 (6 bases). Trimming removed 9 bases at V and 2 bases at J, with 22 bases between. The CDR3 loop spans 16 amino acids. Germline loops: CDR1 ENHRY, CDR2 SYGVKD.

This clonotype has more than one count but fewer than ten. This chain joins TRBV5-1 and TRBJ2-3; TRBD1 aligns across 8 bases. The junction had 5 bases not matched to a gene; V was cut back by 4 bases and J by 1 base. CDR1 is SGHRS, CDR2 YFSETQ, per germline. CDR3 length: 15 residues. CDR3 DNA: TGCGCCAGCAGCCCCAGGGGGCTTGGCACAGATACGCAGTATTTT. As protein: CASSPRGLGTDTQYF.

This clonotype was seen a single time. The gene calls are TRBV10-3 and TRBJ2-7; weak D call: TRBD2 (6 bases). V was cut by 2 bases and J by 0 bases, with 20 bases left in between. Germline V gene lookup returns CDR1 ENHRY and CDR2 SYGVKD. This CDR3 is built from 18 residues. The CDR3 sequence is CAISESKGIAGSSYEQYF. In DNA, the CDR3 is TGTGCCATCAGTGAGAGCAAGGGAATCGCGGGGAGCTCCTACGAGCAGTACTTC.

The table lists this clonotype with many counts. This chain connects TRBV7-2 to TRBJ2-3, with 9 bases that match TRBD2. CDR3 length: 16 residues. The V and J ends lost 2 bases and 6 bases, in that order; junction bases with no gene match: 9. In germline, CDR1 is SGHTA, CDR2 FQGNSA. CDR3 in DNA: TGTGCCAGCAGCTTACTCAGCGGGGGGCGGGAGGATACGCAGTATTTT. Amino acids: CASSLLSGGREDTQYF.

This clonotype was seen once. The chain is built from TRBV7-9 and TRBJ1-4; no reliable D call. The V and J ends lost 2 bases and 5 bases respectively, with 15 bases between them. Germline CDR1 reads SEHNR; CDR2 reads FQNEAQ (reference sequence). This CDR3 has 16 residues. CDR3 nucleotide sequence: TGTGCCAGCAGCTTATCGAGCGTCAGCGCGAATGAAAAACTGTTTTTT. Translation: CASSLSSVSANEKLFF.

J is TRBJ2-7 and V is TRBV7-6; TRBD1 agrees at 9 bases. From germline, CDR1 is SGHVS and CDR2 FNYEAQ. The CDR3 loop spans 15 amino acids. Trimming took 4 bases from V and 5 from J; bases not matched to a gene: 9. CDR3 region: CASSSIRDRAHEQYF. The CDR3 nucleotides read TGTGCCAGCAGCTCTATCCGGGACAGGGCTCACGAGCAGTACTTC.

The V call is TRBV4-3, the J call TRBJ1-2, with D unclear. Trimming pared 2 bases from V and 1 base from J, leaving 11 bases between. CDR3 length: 15 residues. Germline values: CDR1 LGHNA, CDR2 YSLEER. In nucleotides, the CDR3 is TGCGCCAGCAGCCAACGACAAGGTGGTAACTATGGCTACACCTTC. Translation: CASSQRQGGNYGYTF.

V and J are TRBV11-2 and TRBJ2-1, with 11 bases fitting TRBD2. Trimming took 8 bases from V and 5 from J; bases not matched to a gene: 5. The length of the CDR3 is 14 residues. Germline CDR1 SGHAT, CDR2 FQNNGV. The CDR3 reads CASLLTSGDNEQFF. DNA for the CDR3: TGTGCCAGCCTCCTGACTAGCGGGGACAATGAGCAGTTCTTC.

The rearrangement joins TRBV4-2 to TRBJ1-2; D gene unclear. V lost 0 bases, J lost 1 base, and 9 bases lay in between. The CDR3 has 15 residues. Germline loops: CDR1 LGHNA, CDR2 YNFKEQ. CDR3 region: CASSQDRVGNYGYTF. Written as DNA, the CDR3 is TGTGCCAGCAGCCAAGATCGGGTCGGTAACTATGGCTACACCTTC.

The J gene is TRBJ2-1, the V gene TRBV11-1; 7 nucleotides align to TRBD2. CDR1 SGHAT and CDR2 FQDESV come from the germline V gene (reference sequence). This CDR3 spans 15 amino acids. Losses at the gene ends were 5 bases for V and 5 bases for J; bases not matched to a gene: 9. For the CDR3, the DNA is TGTGCCAGCAGCCGGGCCCCACGGGGGGACAATGAGCAGTTCTTC. Amino acids: CASSRAPRGDNEQFF.

The J gene is TRBJ2-1, the V gene TRBV20-1, with no clear D. Germline V lookup: CDR1 DFQATT, CDR2 SNEGSKA (reference sequence). The CDR3 totals 11 residues. With 6 bases removed from V and 9 bases from J, the gap between germline ends came to 12 bases. The CDR3 protein is CSARSPSEQFF. For the CDR3, the DNA is TGCAGTGCCCGTTCCCCTAGTGAGCAGTTCTTC.

V is TRBV12-3 or TRBV12-4 and J is TRBJ2-5; 7 bases line up with TRBD1. This CDR3 comprises 13 residues. V lost 4 bases and J lost 5; bases outside the gene matches: 4. The CDR3 protein is CASSWGQWETQYF. In DNA form, the CDR3 reads TGTGCCAGCAGTTGGGGACAGTGGGAGACCCAGTACTTC.

The chain uses TRBV7-2 and TRBJ2-1, with TRBD2 identical over 7 bases. V lost 0 bases and J lost 10; bases outside the gene matches: 9. Germline V gene sequence: CDR1 SGHTA, CDR2 FQGNSA. The CDR3 loop spans 15 amino acids. The CDR3 coding sequence is TGTGCCAGCAGCTTAGCGTGGCTAGCGGACGTGGAGCAGTTCTTC. It translates to CASSLAWLADVEQFF.

The CDR3 loop is CASSQRLTDTQYF. As DNA, the CDR3 is TGCGCCAGCAGCCAACGGCTAACGGATACGCAGTATTTT. The V call is TRBV4-3, the J call TRBJ2-3; D not certain. Germline-derived CDR1 and CDR2 are LGHNA and YSLEER. The V gene lost 2 bases and the J gene lost 6 bases, with 9 bases spanning the gap. This CDR3 has 13 residues.